The 32 T cell receptor beta chains given below trace back to one sample, sequenced in a study of blood T cell repertoires in COVID-19. Data came from immunoSEQ multiplex PCR; TCRdb stores just in-frame clones and leaves some out. This table holds about 190,000 clones, 65% to 80% found once. The sample consisted of peripheral blood. These receptors originate from a man aged 50 to 59 who had recovered from COVID-19.

V gene TRBV18 combines with J gene TRBJ2-7, with TRBD2 identical over 14 bases. This CDR3 has 16 amino acids. With 5 bases clipped from V and 3 bases from J, the junction kept 6 bases outside the gene matches. Germline CDR1 reads KGHSH; CDR2 reads LQKENI. The CDR3 protein is CASSAGLAGVVYEQYF. The CDR3 DNA sequence: TGTGCCAGCTCAGCGGGACTAGCGGGAGTTGTCTACGAGCAGTACTTC.

The chain joins TRBV5-1 to TRBJ1-3; no firm D call. Germline V gives CDR1 SGHRS, CDR2 YFSETQ. The CDR3 loop spans 17 amino acids. V lost 0 bases, J lost 0 bases, and 13 bases lay in between. The CDR3 DNA follows: TGCGCCAGCAGCTTGGAAGGCCCGGGAGACTCTGGAAACACCATATATTTT. Amino acid sequence: CASSLEGPGDSGNTIYF. The full variable domain, with the rest looked up from reference TRBV5-1 and TRBJ1-3, is KAGVTQTPRYLIKTRGQQVTLSCSPISGHRSVSWYQQTPGQGLQFLFEYFSETQRNKGNFPGRFSGRQFSNSRSEMNVSTLELGDSALYLCASSLEGPGDSGNTIYFGEGSWLTVV.

This clone came up a few times. The chain combines TRBV14 with TRBJ2-1; TRBD1 matches 9 bases. Germline CDR1 reads SGHDN; CDR2 reads FVKESK. V trimming: 2 bases; J trimming: 8 bases; junction bases outside the gene matches: 13. This CDR3 has 17 amino acids. CDR3 sequence reads: CASSQRTPGQGFDEQFF. For the CDR3, the DNA is TGTGCCAGCAGCCAACGCACCCCGGGACAGGGTTTCGATGAGCAGTTCTTC.

The CDR3 nucleotides read TGTGCCAGCAGCCTCTGGGCCAGCTCCTACAATGAGCAGTTCTTC. Its translation is CASSLWASSYNEQFF. V and J are TRBV3-1 (or the pseudogene TRBV3-2) and TRBJ2-1, with D uncertain. CDR1 LGHDT and CDR2 YNNKEL come from the germline V gene (reference sequence). The CDR3 covers 15 residues. V was cut by 4 bases and J by 0 bases, with 10 bases left in between.

The gene calls are TRBV7-2 and TRBJ1-1; D gene unclear. This CDR3 has 15 amino acids. The germline CDR1 and CDR2 sequences are SGHTA and FQGNSA. Trimming removed 5 bases at V and 2 bases at J, with 15 bases between. The CDR3 nucleotides read TGTGCCAGCAGCCTTACTTTAGGAGCTAACACTGAAGCTTTCTTT. Encoded protein: CASSLTLGANTEAFF.

The chain combines TRBV12-3 or TRBV12-4 with TRBJ2-7; D is perhaps TRBD1 (6 bases). V was pared by 4 bases and J by 6 bases, with 7 bases between. The CDR3 runs 11 residues. The CDR3 coding sequence is TGTGCCAGCAGTTCCAGGGGCGAGCAGTACTTC. Translating gives CASSSRGEQYF.

V gene TRBV27 combines with J gene TRBJ1-5; TRBD1 might be the D (5 bases). This CDR3 is built from 13 residues. V was trimmed by 7 bases and J by 6 bases, leaving 13 bases between them. Germline V gene lookup returns CDR1 MNHEY and CDR2 SMNVEV (reference sequence). The CDR3 nucleotides read TGTGCCAGCATGGCATGGGGCGCTCAGCCCCAGCATTTT. Its translation: CASMAWGAQPQHF.

The chain is built from TRBV6-5 and TRBJ2-7, with 7 bases aligning to TRBD2. The CDR3 consists of 16 residues. Germline assignment: CDR1 MNHEY and CDR2 SVGAGI. V shed 0 bases and J 6 bases; nucleotides not matched to a gene: 11. The CDR3 loop reads CASSYSWGGGSTEQYF. The CDR3, as DNA: TGTGCCAGCAGTTACTCGTGGGGCGGCGGGAGTACCGAGCAGTACTTC.

The chain uses TRBV2 and TRBJ1-5; no clear D. Germline CDR1 and CDR2: SNHLY and FYNNEI. V lost 8 bases and J 4 bases, leaving 12 bases between the germline ends. CDR3 length equals 13 residues. CDR3 nucleotide sequence: TGTGCCAGCCGGGAGGAGGTGAATCAGCCCCAGCATTTT. Amino acids: CASREEVNQPQHF.

This chain uses TRBV20-1 with TRBJ2-6, with D tentatively TRBD2 (5 bases). Trimming took 3 bases from V and 0 from J, leaving 15 bases between them. Germline-derived CDR1 and CDR2 are DFQATT and SNEGSKA (reference sequence). The CDR3 is made up of 17 amino acids. The CDR3 here is CSASRASHSSGANVLTF. The CDR3 nucleotides are TGCAGTGCTAGTAGGGCTAGCCATAGCTCTGGGGCCAACGTCCTGACTTTC.

This clone was seen a few times. The V call is TRBV5-4, the J call TRBJ1-4, with D tentatively TRBD1 (6 bases). The CDR3 runs to 12 residues. Germline values: CDR1 SGHNT, CDR2 YYREEE (reference sequence). The V end was cut by 2 bases, the J end by 8 bases, with 7 bases between. The chain's CDR3 is CASSFGQEKLFF. DNA for the CDR3: TGTGCCAGCAGCTTCGGACAGGAAAAACTGTTTTTT.

The chain has TRBV30 and TRBJ1-2; perhaps TRBD1 as D (6 bases). V shed 6 bases and J shed 7 bases, with 15 bases lying between them. The germline CDR1 and CDR2 sequences are GTSNPN and SVGIG (reference sequence). The CDR3 length is 12 residues. CDR3 residues: CACRGGALGYTF. CDR3 sequence (DNA): TGTGCCTGTAGGGGGGGGGCGCTTGGCTACACCTTC.

V gene TRBV19 combines with J gene TRBJ1-6; TRBD1 matches at 9 bases. The germline CDR1 and CDR2 sequences are LNHDA and SQIVND (reference sequence). Trimming cost V 6 bases and J 8 bases; bases outside gene matches: 8. The CDR3 runs 15 residues. Here the CDR3 DNA reads TGTGCCAGTAGCCGGGACCGGGACAGGGATTCACCCCTCCACTTT. This gives the protein CASSRDRDRDSPLHF.

The chain's CDR3 is CASSQDQGSGNTIYF. The CDR3 nucleotides are TGTGCCAGCAGCCAAGATCAGGGTAGTGGAAACACCATATATTTT. The chain employs TRBV3-1 (or the pseudogene TRBV3-2) and TRBJ1-3; D perhaps matches TRBD1 (5 bases). Trimming removed 0 bases from V and 3 bases from J, with 9 bases in between. The CDR3 sequence is 15 residues long. Germline values: CDR1 LGHDT, CDR2 YNNKEL (reference sequence).

V and J are TRBV6-5 and TRBJ1-2, with D unclear. V was clipped by 7 bases and J by 7 bases, with 10 bases between them. Germline CDR1 reads MNHEY; CDR2 reads SVGAGI. There are 11 residues in the CDR3. The CDR3 nucleotides are TGTGCCAGCAAACTCGGTTTTGGCTACACCTTC. It yields the protein CASKLGFGYTF.

The J gene is TRBJ1-2, the V gene TRBV30; tentative D call: TRBD1 (6 bases). Between the trimmed V and J ends, which lost 3 bases and 1 base, there was a span of 15 bases. CDR3 length: 15 residues. CDR1 is GTSNPN and CDR2 is SVGIG in the germline V gene (reference sequence). This CDR3 is CAWRTRDTDNYGYTF. Written as DNA, the CDR3 is TGTGCCTGGAGGACCCGGGACACGGATAACTATGGCTACACCTTC. Full variable domain (remainder filled in from reference TRBV30 and TRBJ1-2): SQTIHQWPATLVQPVGSPLSLECTVEGTSNPNLYWYRQAAGRGLQLLFYSVGIGQISSEVPQNLSASRPQDRQFILSSKKLLLSDSGFYLCAWRTRDTDNYGYTFGSGTRLTVV.

This clone has just a few counts. The same CDR3 arises from other DNA sequences in this sample as well. The genes are TRBV5-1 and TRBJ1-1; a possible D gene is TRBD1 (6 bases). Germline CDR1 and CDR2: SGHRS and YFSETQ. V was pared by 0 bases and J by 0 bases, with 12 bases between. The CDR3 totals 16 residues. The DNA for the CDR3 is TGCGCCAGCAGCTTGGATGGCAGGGGACTGAACACTGAAGCTTTCTTT. Its translation is CASSLDGRGLNTEAFF. Complete variable domain (other parts from reference TRBV5-1 and TRBJ1-1): KAGVTQTPRYLIKTRGQQVTLSCSPISGHRSVSWYQQTPGQGLQFLFEYFSETQRNKGNFPGRFSGRQFSNSRSEMNVSTLELGDSALYLCASSLDGRGLNTEAFFGQGTRLTVV.

On this clone: Other DNA sequences within the sample encode an identical CDR3. The chain combines TRBV7-2 with TRBJ2-5; 10 nucleotides agree with TRBD1. The length of the CDR3 is 14 residues. Looked up from germline, CDR1 is SGHTA and CDR2 is FQGNSA. The ends lost 5 bases at V and 5 bases at J; junction bases unmatched: 5. Written as DNA, the CDR3 is TGTGCCAGCAGCCTCGGGACAGGGGTGGAGACCCAGTACTTC. Its protein is CASSLGTGVETQYF.

V and J are TRBV20-1 and TRBJ1-1; a weak D match, TRBD1 (6 bases). There are 18 residues in the CDR3. Germline V lookup: CDR1 DFQATT, CDR2 SNEGSKA (reference sequence). The germline V and J ends were trimmed by 3 bases and 0 bases, with 23 bases remaining between them. CDR3 loop: CSASSIGGVWDMNTEAFF. CDR3 sequence (DNA): TGCAGTGCTAGTTCCATTGGGGGGGTTTGGGACATGAACACTGAAGCTTTCTTT.

This sequence joins TRBV6-5 and TRBJ2-7; the match to TRBD2 covers 11 bases. This CDR3 spans 14 amino acids. The J segment lost 3 bases and the V segment lost 6 bases, leaving 4 bases of the junction unmatched. CDR1 is MNHEY, CDR2 SVGAGI, per germline. The CDR3 spells CASSPTSGIYEQYF. CDR3 sequence (DNA): TGTGCCAGCAGCCCGACTAGCGGGATCTACGAGCAGTACTTC.

The chain couples TRBV27 to TRBJ2-1; TRBD2 agrees at 9 bases. The ends lost 4 bases at V and 8 bases at J; junction bases unmatched: 12. Germline lookup yields CDR1 MNHEY and CDR2 SMNVEV (reference sequence). The CDR3 extends over 16 amino acids. CDR3 protein: CASSSSGGRGVHEQFF. In DNA form, the CDR3 reads TGTGCCAGCAGTTCGTCCGGCGGGAGGGGTGTACATGAGCAGTTCTTC.

The rearrangement uses TRBV19 and TRBJ2-7; 13 bases line up with TRBD2. CDR3 length equals 15 residues. Germline V gives CDR1 LNHDA, CDR2 SQIVND (reference sequence). V was pared by 3 bases and J by 2 bases, with 1 base of the junction left unmatched. The DNA for the CDR3 is TGTGCCAGTAGTATCGGGACTAGCGGGACCTACGAGCAGTACTTC. The encoded protein is CASSIGTSGTYEQYF.

In its sample, this clone was seen a few times. V is TRBV10-3 and J is TRBJ1-1, with 7 bases identical to TRBD1. Trimming took 2 bases from V and 8 from J; bases not matched to a gene: 11. Germline CDR1 reads ENHRY; CDR2 reads SYGVKD. The CDR3 contains 15 residues. The CDR3 region is CAISEAQTGSVEAFF. The CDR3 bases are TGTGCCATCAGTGAGGCCCAGACAGGGAGTGTCGAAGCTTTCTTT.

The rearrangement links TRBV9 to TRBJ1-2; D call uncertain. Per germline, CDR1 SGDLS and CDR2 YYNGEE. V shed 3 bases and J shed 2 bases, with 14 bases lying between them. The CDR3 totals 15 residues. CDR3 sequence (DNA): TGTGCCAGCAGCGGAATCTCGCGTCGGAACTATGGCTACACCTTC. It is translated as CASSGISRRNYGYTF.

J is TRBJ2-6 and V is TRBV7-2, with D possibly matching TRBD2 (6 bases). Trimming stripped 1 base from V and 4 bases from J, with 17 bases between. This CDR3 comprises 18 residues. The germline CDR1 and CDR2 sequences are SGHTA and FQGNSA. CDR3 DNA: TGTGCCAGCAGCTTAGATTCCGGAGGGCGACCCGGGGCCAACGTCCTGACTTTC. It yields the protein CASSLDSGGRPGANVLTF.

This sequence joins TRBV13 and TRBJ1-1, with D tentatively TRBD1 (5 bases). Trimming pared 5 bases from V and 8 bases from J, leaving 15 bases between. The germline CDR1 and CDR2 sequences are PRHDT and FYEKMQ (reference sequence). This CDR3 is 13 amino acids long. The chain's CDR3 is CASSAGWGEEAFF. In DNA, the CDR3 is TGTGCCAGCAGCGCTGGGTGGGGCGAGGAAGCTTTCTTT.

This clone occurred once. The V gene is TRBV28, the J gene TRBJ2-3; TRBD1 matches at 10 bases. Germline CDR1 is MDHEN and CDR2 is SYDVKM. The CDR3 loop spans 16 amino acids. The ends lost 6 bases at V and 2 bases at J; junction bases unmatched: 8. CDR3 DNA: TGTGCCAGCAGCAATCGGGACAGGGGTTTCACAGATACGCAGTATTTT. Protein: CASSNRDRGFTDTQYF.

The chain employs TRBV24-1 and TRBJ2-1, with 13 bases identical to TRBD2. The V gene end was trimmed by 4 bases and the J gene end by 9 bases; junction bases not matched to a gene: 14. CDR1 and CDR2 (germline): KGHDR, SFDVKD. The CDR3 sequence is 18 residues long. DNA for the CDR3: TGTGCCACCAGTGACCCGAAACTAGCGGGAGGGCCCGGGAGTGAGCAGTTCTTC. Amino acid sequence: CATSDPKLAGGPGSEQFF.

V is TRBV28 and J is TRBJ2-2, with no clear D. Looked up from germline, CDR1 is MDHEN and CDR2 is SYDVKM. This CDR3 contains 13 residues. Trimming cost V 2 bases and J 2 bases, with 3 bases left between them. The CDR3 here is CASSLPNTGELFF. DNA of the CDR3: TGTGCCAGCAGTTTACCTAACACCGGGGAGCTGTTTTTT.

V gene TRBV28 combines with J gene TRBJ2-1, with D perhaps matching TRBD2 (6 bases). The germline V gene has CDR1 MDHEN and CDR2 SYDVKM. V was clipped by 7 bases and J by 1 base, with 17 bases between them. This CDR3 spans 16 amino acids. The CDR3 DNA is TGTGCCAGCACTCGGGGGTGGCAGATATCCTACAATGAGCAGTTCTTC. Translated: CASTRGWQISYNEQFF.

The chain recombines TRBV19 with TRBJ2-1; D call uncertain. Per germline, CDR1 LNHDA and CDR2 SQIVND (reference sequence). The length of the CDR3 is 15 residues. Trimming pared 5 bases from V and 2 bases from J, leaving 13 bases between. The CDR3 DNA is TGTGCCAGTAGTCGAGCCCGGCGGACCTACAATGAGCAGTTCTTC. Amino acid sequence: CASSRARRTYNEQFF.

The chain employs TRBV5-8 and TRBJ1-5; D ambiguous. The germline gives CDR1 SGHTS, CDR2 YDEGEE. V was trimmed by 0 bases and J by 3 bases, leaving 7 bases between them. The CDR3 contains 14 residues. This CDR3 is CASSLGKHNQPQHF. The CDR3 region has the DNA TGTGCCAGCAGCTTGGGTAAACACAATCAGCCCCAGCATTTT.